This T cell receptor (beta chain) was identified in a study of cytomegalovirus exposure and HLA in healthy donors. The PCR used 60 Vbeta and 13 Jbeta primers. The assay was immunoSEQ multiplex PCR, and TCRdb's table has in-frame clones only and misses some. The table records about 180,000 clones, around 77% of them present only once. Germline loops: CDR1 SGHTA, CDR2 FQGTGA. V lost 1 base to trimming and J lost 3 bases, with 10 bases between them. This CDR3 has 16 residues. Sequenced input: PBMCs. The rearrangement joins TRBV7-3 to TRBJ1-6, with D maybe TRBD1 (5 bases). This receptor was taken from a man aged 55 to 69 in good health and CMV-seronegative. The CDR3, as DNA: TGTGCCAGCAGCTTAAGAGGCAGGGACTATAATTCACCCCTCCACTTT. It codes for CASSLRGRDYNSPLHF.